The next 7 T cell receptor beta chains were all read from a single sample in a study of blood T cell repertoires in COVID-19. Data came from immunoSEQ multiplex PCR; TCRdb stores just in-frame clones and leaves some out. This sample has around 480,000 clones, with approximately 88% found just once. The sample taken for sequencing was peripheral blood. The receptors come from a woman in her forties or fifties with COVID-19, enrolled during active disease.

About this clone: The identical CDR3 is also encoded by other nucleotide sequences in the sample. The chain carries TRBV3-1 (or the pseudogene TRBV3-2) and TRBJ1-4; D gene unclear. CDR1 LGHDT and CDR2 YNNKEL come from the germline V gene (reference sequence). The CDR3 consists of 12 residues. V was trimmed by 1 base and J by 8 bases, leaving 5 bases between them. This CDR3 is CASSQGREKLFF. The DNA of the CDR3 is TGTGCCAGCAGCCAAGGGAGGGAAAAACTGTTTTTT.

V is TRBV27 and J is TRBJ1-2; 9 bases line up with TRBD1. Germline CDR1 reads MNHEY; CDR2 reads SMNVEV (reference sequence). The V and J ends lost 5 bases and 4 bases, in that order; junction bases with no gene match: 8. This CDR3 comprises 15 residues. The CDR3 DNA is TGTGCCAGCAGTGTTGCCGGGACAGGGATCTATGGCTACACCTTC. Translation: CASSVAGTGIYGYTF.

The chain has TRBV6-1 and TRBJ1-2; D gene ambiguous. CDR1 and CDR2 (germline): MNHNS, SASEGT. The CDR3 length is 18 residues. The V end was cut by 2 bases, the J end by 7 bases, with 26 bases between. The CDR3 here is CASSETQVLSKRRAGYTF. The CDR3 DNA sequence: TGTGCCAGCAGTGAAACTCAGGTCCTTAGTAAACGGAGGGCTGGCTACACCTTC.

This clone was seen many times. The chain links TRBV6-4 to TRBJ2-1; D possibly corresponds to TRBD1 (5 bases). This CDR3 comprises 15 residues. With 6 bases removed from V and 5 bases from J, the gap between germline ends came to 17 bases. The germline gives CDR1 MRHNA, CDR2 SNTAGT. CDR3 in DNA: TGTGCCAGCAGCCTAGAGGCAGGGTCTAACAATGAGCAGTTCTTC. Protein: CASSLEAGSNNEQFF.

The chain joins TRBV19 to TRBJ2-1; no clear D gene. Germline values: CDR1 LNHDA, CDR2 SQIVND (reference sequence). V was pared by 6 bases and J by 8 bases, with 11 bases between. The CDR3 runs 12 residues. CDR3 loop: CASRVDQDEQFF. The CDR3 nucleotides are TGTGCCAGTAGGGTCGACCAGGATGAGCAGTTCTTC.

A single count supports this clone. The V and J genes are TRBV3-1 (or the pseudogene TRBV3-2) and TRBJ1-1, with D unresolved. Between the trimmed V and J ends, which lost 2 bases and 1 base, there was a span of 5 bases. Germline CDR1 and CDR2: LGHDT and YNNKEL (reference sequence). The CDR3 totals 13 residues. The CDR3 DNA sequence: TGTGCCAGCAGCCAATACAGGAACACTGAAGCTTTCTTT. Its protein is CASSQYRNTEAFF.

The rearrangement links TRBV5-1 to TRBJ2-5; 7 bases agree with TRBD1. Looked up from germline, CDR1 is SGHRS and CDR2 is YFSETQ. With V trimmed by 0 bases and J by 2 bases, 4 bases remained unmatched. The CDR3 has 15 residues. The CDR3, as DNA: TGCGCCAGCAGCTTGGACTGGGACAGACAAGAGACCCAGTACTTC. It codes for CASSLDWDRQETQYF. Full variable domain (rest looked up from reference TRBV5-1 and TRBJ2-5): KAGVTQTPRYLIKTRGQQVTLSCSPISGHRSVSWYQQTPGQGLQFLFEYFSETQRNKGNFPGRFSGRQFSNSRSEMNVSTLELGDSALYLCASSLDWDRQETQYFGPGTRLLVL.